This record concerns one T cell receptor (beta chain) sequence. Its specificity is not known. The length of the CDR3 is 14 residues. Between the trimmed V and J ends, which lost 7 bases and 0 bases, there was a span of 7 bases. The V gene's germline CDR1 is SNHLY and CDR2 FYNNEI. This sample was included in a study of T cells in localized non-small cell lung cancer. Findings of the study overall: Only one tumor region was sequenced, so heterogeneity remains possible. Elevated blood T cell density was associated with longer overall survival. Adjacent lung was found to contain a median roughly 60 of the top 100 tumor clones.

This table comes from immunoSEQ multiplex PCR, and its TCRdb copy is limited to in-frame clones, with some not included. This table has fewer than 45,000 clones, roughly 82% appearing once. V usage is TRBV2 and J usage is TRBJ2-6; a weak D match, TRBD1 (5 bases). The sample consisted of peripheral blood, taken before any cancer treatment. The source is a male donor at least 60 years old with stage III squamous cell lung carcinoma. CDR3 DNA sequence: TGTGCCAGCAAACAGGACTCTGGGGCCAACGTCCTGACTTTC. As protein: CASKQDSGANVLTF.